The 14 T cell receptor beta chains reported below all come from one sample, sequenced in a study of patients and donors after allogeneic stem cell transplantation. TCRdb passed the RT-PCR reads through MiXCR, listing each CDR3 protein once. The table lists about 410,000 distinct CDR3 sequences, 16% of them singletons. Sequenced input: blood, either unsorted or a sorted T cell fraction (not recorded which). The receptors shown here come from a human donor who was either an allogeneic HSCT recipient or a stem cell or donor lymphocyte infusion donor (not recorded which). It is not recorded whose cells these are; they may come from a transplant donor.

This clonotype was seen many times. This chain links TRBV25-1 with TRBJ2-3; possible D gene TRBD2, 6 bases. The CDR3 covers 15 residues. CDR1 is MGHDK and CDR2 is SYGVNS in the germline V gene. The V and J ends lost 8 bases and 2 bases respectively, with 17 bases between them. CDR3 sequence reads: CASSQGGVPTDTQYF. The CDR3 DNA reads TGTGCCAGCTCTCAAGGCGGGGTACCCACAGATACGCAGTATTTT.

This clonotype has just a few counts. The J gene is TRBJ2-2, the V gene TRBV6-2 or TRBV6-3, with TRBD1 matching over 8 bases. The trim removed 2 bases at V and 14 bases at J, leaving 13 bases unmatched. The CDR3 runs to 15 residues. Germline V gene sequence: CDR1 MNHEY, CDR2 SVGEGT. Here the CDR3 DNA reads TGTGCCAGCAGTTACACCACTACGACAGGGGAGAAACTGTTTTTT. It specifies CASSYTTTTGEKLFF.

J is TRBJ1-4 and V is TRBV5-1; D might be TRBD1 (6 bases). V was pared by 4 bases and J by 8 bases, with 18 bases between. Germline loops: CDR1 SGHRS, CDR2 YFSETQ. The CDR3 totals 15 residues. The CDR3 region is CASSQQGTPGEKLFF. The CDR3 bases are TGCGCCAGCAGCCAACAGGGAACCCCGGGGGAAAAACTGTTTTTT. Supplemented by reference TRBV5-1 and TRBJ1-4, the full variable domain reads KAGVTQTPRYLIKTRGQQVTLSCSPISGHRSVSWYQQTPGQGLQFLFEYFSETQRNKGNFPGRFSGRQFSNSRSEMNVSTLELGDSALYLCASSQQGTPGEKLFFGSGTQLSVL.

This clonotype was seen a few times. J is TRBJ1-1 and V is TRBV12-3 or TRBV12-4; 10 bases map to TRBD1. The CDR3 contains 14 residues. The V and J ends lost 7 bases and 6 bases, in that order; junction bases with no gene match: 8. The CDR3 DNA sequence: TGTGCCAGCACCTTGACAGGGGGCAGGGCTGAAGCTTTCTTT. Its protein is CASTLTGGRAEAFF.

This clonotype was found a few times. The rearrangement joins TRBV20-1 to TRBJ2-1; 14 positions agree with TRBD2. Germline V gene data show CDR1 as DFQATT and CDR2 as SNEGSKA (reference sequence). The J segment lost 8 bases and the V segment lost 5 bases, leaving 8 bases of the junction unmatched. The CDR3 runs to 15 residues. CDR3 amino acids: CSALPTSGRAYEQFF. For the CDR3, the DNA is TGCAGTGCTTTACCGACTAGCGGGAGGGCCTATGAGCAGTTCTTC.

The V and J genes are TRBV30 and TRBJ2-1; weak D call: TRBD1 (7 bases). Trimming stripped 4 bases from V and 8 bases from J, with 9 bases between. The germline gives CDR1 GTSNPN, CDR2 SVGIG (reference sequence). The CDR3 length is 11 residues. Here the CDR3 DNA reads TGTGCCTGGACAGGGGGGTATGAGCAGTTCTTC. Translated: CAWTGGYEQFF.

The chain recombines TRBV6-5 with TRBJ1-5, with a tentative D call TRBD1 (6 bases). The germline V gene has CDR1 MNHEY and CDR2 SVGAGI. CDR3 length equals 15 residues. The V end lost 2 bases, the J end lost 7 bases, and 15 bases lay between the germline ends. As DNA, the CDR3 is TGTGCCAGCAGTTACCAAAGGGACAAGGGACAGCCCCAGCATTTT. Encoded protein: CASSYQRDKGQPQHF.

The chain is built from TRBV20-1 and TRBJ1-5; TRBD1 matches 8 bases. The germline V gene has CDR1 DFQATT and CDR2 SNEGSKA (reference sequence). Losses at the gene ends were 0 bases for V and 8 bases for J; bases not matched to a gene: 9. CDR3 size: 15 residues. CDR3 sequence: CSARETGAGGKPQHF. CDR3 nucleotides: TGCAGTGCTAGAGAGACAGGGGCCGGCGGGAAGCCCCAGCATTTT.

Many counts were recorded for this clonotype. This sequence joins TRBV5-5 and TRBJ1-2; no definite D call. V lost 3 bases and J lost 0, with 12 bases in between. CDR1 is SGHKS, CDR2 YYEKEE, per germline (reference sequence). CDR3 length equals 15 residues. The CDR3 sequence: CASSYPRVANYGYTF. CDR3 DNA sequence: TGTGCCAGCAGCTACCCTCGGGTAGCTAACTATGGCTACACCTTC.

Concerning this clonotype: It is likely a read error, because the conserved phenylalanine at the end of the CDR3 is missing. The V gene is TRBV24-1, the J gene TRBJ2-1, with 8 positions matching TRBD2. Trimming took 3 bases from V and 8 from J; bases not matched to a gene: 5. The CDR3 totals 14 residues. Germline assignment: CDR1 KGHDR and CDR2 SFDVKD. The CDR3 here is CATSDKRESDEQFY. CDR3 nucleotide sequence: TGTGCCACCAGTGATAAGCGGGAGTCAGATGAGCAGTTCTAC.

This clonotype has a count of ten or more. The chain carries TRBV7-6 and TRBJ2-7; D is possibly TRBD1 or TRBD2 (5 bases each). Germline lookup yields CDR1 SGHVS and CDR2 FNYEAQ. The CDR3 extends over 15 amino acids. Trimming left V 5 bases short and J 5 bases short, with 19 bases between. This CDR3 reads CASSLGVDESHEQYF. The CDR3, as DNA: TGTGCCAGCAGCCTGGGGGTGGATGAGAGCCACGAGCAGTACTTC.

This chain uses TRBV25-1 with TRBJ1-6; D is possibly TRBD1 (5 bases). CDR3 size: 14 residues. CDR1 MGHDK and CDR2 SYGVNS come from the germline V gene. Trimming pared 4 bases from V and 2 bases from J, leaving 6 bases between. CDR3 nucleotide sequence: TGTGCCAGCAGTGGGGGGGCCTATAATTCACCCCTCCACTTT. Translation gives CASSGGAYNSPLHF.

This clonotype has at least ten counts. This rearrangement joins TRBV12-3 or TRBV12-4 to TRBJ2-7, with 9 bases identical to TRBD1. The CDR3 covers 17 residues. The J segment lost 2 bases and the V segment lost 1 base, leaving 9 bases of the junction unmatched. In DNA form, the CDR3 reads TGTGCCAGCAGTTTAGGGGACAGGGAAGAGGAACCCTACGAGCAGTACTTC. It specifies CASSLGDREEEPYEQYF.

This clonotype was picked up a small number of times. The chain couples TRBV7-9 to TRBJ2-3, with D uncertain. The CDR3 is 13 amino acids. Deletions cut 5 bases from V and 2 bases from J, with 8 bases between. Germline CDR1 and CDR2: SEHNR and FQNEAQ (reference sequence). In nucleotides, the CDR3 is TGTGCCAGCAGCCGGGCCAACACAGATACGCAGTATTTT. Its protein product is CASSRANTDTQYF.